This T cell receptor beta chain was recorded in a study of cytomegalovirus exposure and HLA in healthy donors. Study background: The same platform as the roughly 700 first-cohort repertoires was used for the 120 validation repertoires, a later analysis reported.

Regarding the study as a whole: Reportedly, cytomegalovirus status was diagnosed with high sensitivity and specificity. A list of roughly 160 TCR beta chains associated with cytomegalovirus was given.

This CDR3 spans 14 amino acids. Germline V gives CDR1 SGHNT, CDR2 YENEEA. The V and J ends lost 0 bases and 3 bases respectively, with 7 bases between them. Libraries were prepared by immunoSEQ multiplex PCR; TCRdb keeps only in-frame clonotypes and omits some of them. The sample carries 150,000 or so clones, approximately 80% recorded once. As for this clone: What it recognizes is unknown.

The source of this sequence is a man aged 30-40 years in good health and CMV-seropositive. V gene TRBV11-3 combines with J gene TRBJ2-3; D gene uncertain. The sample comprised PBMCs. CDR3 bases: TGTGCCAGCAGCTTAGACGTCGGGACAGATACGCAGTATTTT. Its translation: CASSLDVGTDTQYF.